The clone carrying this TCR beta chain was detected a few times. Its antigen is currently unknown. These data originate in a study of T-cell reconstitution after alpha-beta-depleted transplantation in children. General study points: In patients about two months after transplant, alpha-beta T cells reportedly arose from several hundred expanded graft clones.

V dropped 4 bases and J dropped 4 bases, with 15 bases sitting between them. The CDR3 contains 15 residues. The germline CDR1 and CDR2 sequences are SGHRS and YFSETQ. Library preparation (for TCRbeta) was performed with unique molecular identifiers. TCRdb redid the calling of the PCR reads with MiXCR, one entry per CDR3 protein. The sample carries approximately 130,000 distinct CDR3 sequences, roughly 10% recorded once. The chain combines TRBV5-1 with TRBJ1-5; tentatively, D is TRBD1 (5 bases). This TCR was recovered from a girl in the first two years of life who had a stem cell transplant for combined immunodeficiency, so the T cells may come from the graft donor. This specimen consisted of PBMCs, mostly from graft donor cells, obtained 180 days after TCRalphabeta/CD19-depleted stem cell transplant. CDR3 nucleotide sequence: TGCGCCAGCAGCCCGTTGGGGACCGCGAATCAGCCCCAGCATTTT. Translation gives CASSPLGTANQPQHF.